The 3 T cell receptor beta chains presented below share a single source sample, sequenced in a study of OX40 agonist ivuxolimab in advanced cancers. Library creation used the immunoSEQ multiplex PCR assay. TCRdb carries this immuneACCESS record with in-frame sequences only. Its versions omit some clonotypes, under half of them owing to an unresolved V gene in the studies checked, with the rest unexplained. The sample table shows 15,000 to 20,000 clones, and 73% are seen once. Of the sample, around 30% falls within the top ten clones. Here the sequenced sample was CD4+ or CD8+ T cells sorted from blood, taken in a trial of the OX40 agonist ivuxolimab. The receptors originated from an adult with an advanced solid tumor such as melanoma, head and neck, liver or kidney cancer.

V is TRBV6-5 and J is TRBJ2-7; no firm D call. The CDR3 runs to 13 residues. Trimming shortened V by 5 bases and J by 2 bases, and 10 bases separated the two germline ends. CDR1 and CDR2 from the germline V gene are MNHEY and SVGAGI. The CDR3 loop is CASSPGYPYEQYF. CDR3 DNA: TGTGCCAGCAGTCCCGGATACCCCTACGAGCAGTACTTC.

This chain joins TRBV28 and TRBJ2-1; 8 bases map to TRBD1. The CDR3 sequence is 15 residues long. V lost 5 bases, J lost 4 bases, and 7 bases stayed unmatched. Germline CDR1 and CDR2: MDHEN and SYDVKM. CDR3 region: CASSDRGRGYNEQFF. Written as DNA, the CDR3 is TGTGCCAGCAGTGACAGGGGTAGGGGTTACAATGAGCAGTTCTTC. Based on the CDR3 plus reference TRBV28 and TRBJ2-1, the full variable domain is DVKVTQSSRYLVKRTGEKVFLECVQDMDHENMFWYRQDPGLGLRLIYFSYDVKMKEKGDIPEGYSVSREKKERFSLILESASTNQTSMYLCASSDRGRGYNEQFFGPGTRLTVL.

The chain recombines TRBV5-6 with TRBJ2-2, with D uncertain. Per germline, CDR1 SGHDT and CDR2 YYEEEE. This CDR3 has 14 residues. Trimming pared 4 bases from V and 3 bases from J, leaving 10 bases between. The CDR3 here is CASSEDGYTGELFF. The CDR3 DNA reads TGTGCCAGCAGCGAGGACGGATACACCGGGGAGCTGTTTTTT.